The 26 T cell receptor beta chains below were found in one sample sequenced in a study of blood T cell repertoires in COVID-19. Profiled with immunoSEQ multiplex PCR; TCRdb holds only in-frame clones, not every one. The sample shows about 110,000 clones, about four fifths of them seen only once. Sequenced input: peripheral blood. These receptors were taken from a woman aged 70 to 79 with acute or convalescent COVID-19.

The genes are TRBV30 and TRBJ1-4; D is undetermined. Germline V lookup: CDR1 GTSNPN, CDR2 SVGIG (reference sequence). The CDR3 runs 13 residues. V shed 0 bases and J shed 4 bases, with 6 bases lying between them. Here the CDR3 reads CAWSVFSNEKLFF. Here the CDR3 DNA reads TGTGCCTGGAGTGTATTCAGTAATGAAAAACTGTTTTTT.

The chain combines TRBV5-4 with TRBJ2-5; D gene unclear. V lost 1 base, J lost 5 bases, and 12 bases lay in between. The CDR3 totals 14 residues. Germline values: CDR1 SGHNT, CDR2 YYREEE (reference sequence). CDR3 loop: CASSLRVGLETQYF. The CDR3 DNA is TGTGCCAGCAGCTTGCGTGTGGGCCTGGAGACCCAGTACTTC.

This rearrangement joins TRBV5-5 to TRBJ1-2; 7 nucleotides align to TRBD1. CDR1 is SGHKS and CDR2 is YYEKEE in the germline V gene (reference sequence). The CDR3 covers 15 residues. The trim removed 4 bases at V and 4 bases at J, leaving 10 bases unmatched. CDR3 amino acids: CASSGGTASPYGYTF. DNA of the CDR3: TGTGCCAGCAGCGGGGGGACAGCATCTCCCTATGGCTACACCTTC.

The rearrangement uses TRBV7-3 and TRBJ1-1, with 8 nucleotides matching TRBD1. Germline V lookup: CDR1 SGHTA, CDR2 FQGTGA. Unmatched junction bases numbered 3, after V lost 6 bases and J lost 6 bases. The CDR3 extends over 12 amino acids. The CDR3 DNA follows: TGTGCCAGCAGGGGACAGGCTCCTGAAGCTTTCTTT. Its translation is CASRGQAPEAFF.

The genes are TRBV3-1 (or the pseudogene TRBV3-2) and TRBJ2-1, with D hard to call. Germline loops: CDR1 LGHDT, CDR2 YNNKEL (reference sequence). The CDR3 has 13 amino acids. V was shortened by 0 bases and J by 9 bases, with 9 bases between the two germline ends. The CDR3 here is CASSQERKIEQFF. The CDR3 DNA reads as TGTGCCAGCAGCCAAGAGCGGAAGATTGAGCAGTTCTTC.

The chain is built from TRBV5-1 and TRBJ2-7, with 13 bases identical to TRBD2. The V gene end was trimmed by 3 bases and the J gene end by 5 bases; junction bases not matched to a gene: 8. Germline CDR1 reads SGHRS; CDR2 reads YFSETQ. This CDR3 contains 16 residues. The CDR3 DNA is TGCGCCAGCAGCTCGGGACTAGCGGGAAGATCGGACGAGCAGTACTTC. Protein: CASSSGLAGRSDEQYF.

The J gene is TRBJ2-1, the V gene TRBV4-3, with TRBD2 matching 10 bases. CDR3 length equals 20 residues. Germline V gene lookup returns CDR1 LGHNA and CDR2 YSLEER. Germline trimming cut 1 base from V and 0 bases from J; bases unmatched to any gene: 12. CDR3 DNA: TGCGCCAGCAGCCAAGGAATTTTAGCGGGGGGCCGCAGCTCCTACAATGAGCAGTTCTTC. It is translated as CASSQGILAGGRSSYNEQFF.

This clone was seen once. CDR3 amino acids: CASSQDRDQPQHF. CDR3 nucleotide sequence: TGCGCCAGCAGCCAAGATCGAGATCAGCCCCAGCATTTT. The V and J genes are TRBV4-3 and TRBJ1-5; D call uncertain. The CDR3 extends over 13 amino acids. Trimming shortened V by 0 bases and J by 5 bases, and 5 bases separated the two germline ends. The V gene's germline CDR1 is LGHNA and CDR2 YSLEER.

Only a few counts were recorded for this clone. The V gene is TRBV7-9, the J gene TRBJ2-1, with TRBD2 matching over 8 bases. After removal of 6 bases from V and 8 bases from J, the junction contained 9 bases not matched to a gene. Looked up from germline, CDR1 is SEHNR and CDR2 is FQNEAQ (reference sequence). This CDR3 comprises 14 residues. CDR3 bases: TGTGCCAGCAGACGGGAGGGCAACTCGGATGAGCAGTTCTTC. Encoded protein: CASRREGNSDEQFF. Drawing the rest from reference TRBV7-9 and TRBJ2-1, the complete variable domain is DTGVSQNPRHKITKRGQNVTFRCDPISEHNRLYWYRQTLGQGPEFLTYFQNEAQLEKSRLLSDRFSAERPKGSFSTLEIQRTEQGDSAMYLCASRREGNSDEQFFGPGTRLTVL.

This chain joins TRBV19 and TRBJ1-1, with 7 bases identical to TRBD1. Per the germline V gene, CDR1 is LNHDA and CDR2 is SQIVND (reference sequence). This CDR3 contains 20 residues. With V trimmed by 7 bases and J by 0 bases, 23 bases remained unmatched. Here the CDR3 reads CASKAGMMMDTGDMNTEAFF. DNA of the CDR3: TGTGCCAGTAAAGCCGGAATGATGATGGATACAGGGGACATGAACACTGAAGCTTTCTTT.

The chain employs TRBV28 and TRBJ2-7; 10 bases agree with TRBD2. The ends lost 6 bases at V and 4 bases at J; junction bases unmatched: 9. The CDR3 is 15 residues long. Germline V lookup: CDR1 MDHEN, CDR2 SYDVKM. This CDR3 is CASRNPSGSGYEQYF. CDR3 nucleotide sequence: TGTGCCAGCAGAAACCCTAGCGGGAGCGGGTACGAGCAGTACTTC. Variable domain in full (rest from reference TRBV28 and TRBJ2-7): DVKVTQSSRYLVKRTGEKVFLECVQDMDHENMFWYRQDPGLGLRLIYFSYDVKMKEKGDIPEGYSVSREKKERFSLILESASTNQTSMYLCASRNPSGSGYEQYFGPGTRLTVT.

The chain has TRBV28 and TRBJ1-1; 8 bases match TRBD1. The CDR3 extends over 11 amino acids. CDR1 is MDHEN, CDR2 SYDVKM, per germline. V shed 3 bases and J 11 bases; nucleotides not matched to a gene: 2. DNA of the CDR3: TGTGCCAGCAGTTTCACAGGGGGTGCTTTCTTT. Protein product: CASSFTGGAFF.

The chain is built from TRBV6-5 and TRBJ2-4; 9 bases are shared with TRBD1. This CDR3 comprises 15 residues. Germline CDR1 reads MNHEY; CDR2 reads SVGAGI. Germline trimming cut 6 bases from V and 7 bases from J; bases unmatched to any gene: 10. The CDR3 is CASSRTGEAVNIQYF. CDR3 bases: TGTGCCAGCAGCCGGACAGGGGAAGCGGTGAACATTCAGTACTTC.

This clone appeared a single time. The rearrangement uses TRBV27 and TRBJ1-6, with a tentative D call TRBD1 (5 bases). Trimming removed 6 bases at V and 5 bases at J, with 11 bases between. From germline, CDR1 is MNHEY and CDR2 SMNVEV (reference sequence). The CDR3 covers 14 residues. The CDR3 DNA is TGTGCCAGCAGGCGGGACCTCGATAATTCACCCCTCCACTTT. This encodes CASRRDLDNSPLHF.

The chain is built from TRBV6-5 and TRBJ2-7, with 8 bases matching TRBD1. In germline, CDR1 is MNHEY, CDR2 SVGAGI. The trim removed 6 bases at V and 4 bases at J, leaving 8 bases unmatched. The CDR3 is 14 amino acids. CDR3 DNA: TGTGCCAGCAGCCCAGGGGGCGCAGGGTACGAGCAGTACGTC. The encoded protein is CASSPGGAGYEQYV.

This sequence joins TRBV4-1 and TRBJ1-6; a weak D match, TRBD1 (6 bases). CDR1 and CDR2 (germline): MGHRA, YSYEKL. The V end lost 3 bases, the J end lost 8 bases, and 14 bases lay between the germline ends. CDR3 size: 15 residues. Here the CDR3 DNA reads TGCGCCAGCAGCCAGCAGGGGAAACTGGATTCACCCCTCCACTTT. Its protein is CASSQQGKLDSPLHF.

The V gene is TRBV9, the J gene TRBJ1-6; 9 bases align to TRBD1. The germline V gene encodes CDR1 SGDLS and CDR2 YYNGEE. CDR3 length equals 16 residues. V dropped 3 bases and J dropped 7; count of bases not matched to a gene: 8. This CDR3 is CASSASPGQGNSPLHF. The CDR3 nucleotides are TGTGCCAGCAGCGCCAGCCCGGGACAGGGAAATTCACCCCTCCACTTT.

The rearrangement joins TRBV30 to TRBJ1-5; tentative D call: TRBD1 (6 bases). The CDR3 consists of 16 residues. Germline CDR1 GTSNPN, CDR2 SVGIG (reference sequence). V was cut by 0 bases and J by 4 bases, with 16 bases left in between. The CDR3 loop reads CAWSVTDRTENQPQHF. CDR3 nucleotide sequence: TGTGCCTGGAGTGTAACGGACCGGACAGAGAATCAGCCCCAGCATTTT.

The chain joins TRBV2 to TRBJ1-6; the match to TRBD1 covers 8 bases. Trimming removed 7 bases from V and 4 bases from J; junction bases left unmatched: 9. From germline, CDR1 is SNHLY and CDR2 FYNNEI. The CDR3 is made up of 16 amino acids. As DNA, the CDR3 is TGTGCCAGCACCGACGGCGGGACAGGTTATAATTCACCCCTCCACTTT. It codes for CASTDGGTGYNSPLHF.

This chain uses TRBV28 with TRBJ2-7; 10 bases are a match to TRBD2. This CDR3 comprises 14 residues. Trimming removed 5 bases from V and 0 bases from J; junction bases left unmatched: 1. CDR1 MDHEN and CDR2 SYDVKM come from the germline V gene. CDR3: CASSTSGDSYEQYF. CDR3 DNA sequence: TGTGCCAGCAGTACTAGCGGGGACTCCTACGAGCAGTACTTC.

The chain links TRBV5-1 to TRBJ2-7, with TRBD1 matching over 9 bases. This CDR3 comprises 17 residues. Looked up from germline, CDR1 is SGHRS and CDR2 is YFSETQ. The junction had 11 bases not matched to a gene; V was cut back by 0 bases and J by 4 bases. CDR3 region: CASSLEFWEDRGYEQYF. As DNA, the CDR3 is TGCGCCAGCAGCTTGGAGTTTTGGGAAGACAGGGGGTACGAGCAGTACTTC.

The rearrangement links TRBV28 to TRBJ2-5; 7 bases map to TRBD1. Germline V CDR1 and CDR2: MDHEN, SYDVKM. V lost 6 bases to trimming and J lost 5 bases; unmatched junction nucleotides: 3. The CDR3 length is 12 residues. The CDR3, as DNA: TGTGCCAGCAGAGGGGGCTCTGAGACCCAGTACTTC. Its protein product is CASRGGSETQYF.

The rearrangement links TRBV19 to TRBJ2-6, with a tentative D call TRBD2 (5 bases). CDR3 length equals 17 residues. Germline CDR1 reads LNHDA; CDR2 reads SQIVND (reference sequence). The V end was cut by 4 bases, the J end by 0 bases, with 13 bases between. As DNA, the CDR3 is TGTGCCAGTAGTACGACGGACTCATACTCTGGGGCCAACGTCCTGACTTTC. This sequence encodes CASSTTDSYSGANVLTF.

This CDR3 is CASSRGLQNTEAFF. DNA of the CDR3: TGTGCCAGCAGCAGGGGACTCCAGAACACTGAAGCTTTCTTT. This chain uses TRBV9 with TRBJ1-1; TRBD1 is a possible D gene (5 bases). The V gene lost 4 bases and the J gene lost 1 base, with 11 bases spanning the gap. The V gene's germline CDR1 is SGDLS and CDR2 YYNGEE. The CDR3 has 14 residues.

This chain uses TRBV7-9 with TRBJ1-2, with D possibly being TRBD1 (5 bases). Trimming took 3 bases from V and 5 from J, leaving 16 bases between them. CDR1 SEHNR and CDR2 FQNEAQ come from the germline V gene (reference sequence). CDR3 length equals 15 residues. CDR3 loop: CASSFLQAGRYGYTF. The CDR3 nucleotides are TGTGCCAGCAGCTTCCTTCAAGCAGGGAGGTATGGCTACACCTTC. Looking up the rest from reference TRBV7-9 and TRBJ1-2 gives the full variable domain: DTGVSQNPRHKITKRGQNVTFRCDPISEHNRLYWYRQTLGQGPEFLTYFQNEAQLEKSRLLSDRFSAERPKGSFSTLEIQRTEQGDSAMYLCASSFLQAGRYGYTFGSGTRLTVV.

The V and J genes are TRBV28 and TRBJ2-6; tentative D call: TRBD1 (6 bases). V lost 6 bases to trimming and J lost 4 bases, with 16 bases between them. The CDR3 runs to 16 residues. From germline, CDR1 is MDHEN and CDR2 SYDVKM. CDR3 nucleotide sequence: TGTGCCAGCAGCCTGACAGGTCCGGGAGGGGCCAACGTCCTGACTTTC. It yields the protein CASSLTGPGGANVLTF.